The 2 T cell receptor beta chains below were found in one sample sequenced in a study of cytomegalovirus exposure and HLA in healthy donors. PCR was performed using 60 Vbeta and 13 Jbeta primers. Sequencing was performed with immunoSEQ multiplex PCR; in TCRdb, only in-frame clones are kept and a portion is missing. The sample yields more than 95,000 clones, approximately 80% seen once. Specimen: PBMCs. All receptors come from a man aged 35 to 55 in good health and CMV-seronegative.

The V call is TRBV19, the J call TRBJ1-1, with TRBD1 as a possible D gene (6 bases). The CDR3 is 15 amino acids. The germline V gene has CDR1 LNHDA and CDR2 SQIVND (reference sequence). Trimming stripped 4 bases from V and 2 bases from J, with 14 bases between. The CDR3 nucleotides are TGTGCCAGTAGTAACCGTACAGGGTCTAACACTGAAGCTTTCTTT. This translates into CASSNRTGSNTEAFF.

This chain uses TRBV5-4 with TRBJ1-6; 8 bases are a match to TRBD1. CDR1 and CDR2 from the germline V gene are SGHNT and YYREEE (reference sequence). The junction had 2 bases not matched to a gene; V was cut back by 0 bases and J by 6 bases. The CDR3 loop spans 15 amino acids. The CDR3: CASSLGTGSNSPLHF. The CDR3, as DNA: TGTGCCAGCAGCTTGGGGACAGGGTCTAATTCACCCCTCCACTTT. Full variable domain (missing parts from reference TRBV5-4 and TRBJ1-6): ETGVTQSPTHLIKTRGQQVTLRCSSQSGHNTVSWYQQALGQGPQFIFQYYREEENGRGNFPPRFSGLQFPNYSSELNVNALELDDSALYLCASSLGTGSNSPLHFGNGTRLTVT.